The T cell receptor beta chain under discussion was sequenced for a study of blood T cell repertoires in COVID-19. Looking at the study overall: The origin of the acute and convalescent COVID-19 samples was the United States, Italy and Spain. PBMCs, B-cell-depleted T cells, or T cells provided the cDNA or gDNA that made up the material.

Methods used by the authors: Amplification of reference gene primers was used by the study to estimate nucleated cell counts. Assay: immunoSEQ multiplex PCR; the TCRdb copy retains only in-frame clones and omits some. The V and J calls and clone size come from that table; D and trimming were worked out from the DNA. This sample has about 110,000 clones, with just over 75% found just once. This CDR3 contains 14 residues. V lost 6 bases to trimming and J lost 4 bases, with 15 bases between them. Germline CDR1 is MDHEN and CDR2 is SYDVKM. Material for sequencing was peripheral blood. This TCR was recovered from a woman older than 75 with acute or convalescent COVID-19. The chain joins TRBV28 to TRBJ1-2; no clear D. The CDR3 spells CASSPAPVGYGYTF. The CDR3 coding sequence is TGTGCCAGCAGCCCCGCCCCAGTTGGCTATGGCTACACCTTC.